This T cell receptor beta chain was recorded in a study of post-analysis software for immune sequencing data. This clonotype was observed a few times. Its antigen is as yet unknown. V shed 5 bases and J shed 4 bases, with 9 bases lying between them. This CDR3 has 12 residues. Germline values: CDR1 KGHSH, CDR2 LQKENI. Whole-study results and caveats: The study found TRBV5-6, TRBV5-1 and TRBV20-1 among 5 or 6 TRBV segments more frequent in patients than controls.

Unique molecular identifiers tagged the TCR beta cDNA libraries. From the PCR reads, TCRdb called clonotypes with MiXCR, one entry per CDR3 protein. The sample shows over 700,000 distinct CDR3 sequences, about 32% of them seen only once. The clonotype was recovered from a girl aged 10 to 17 with multiple sclerosis. V gene TRBV18 combines with J gene TRBJ2-7; D unclear. Material for sequencing was blood. CDR3 in DNA: TGTGCCAGCTCAAACTCGGCATACGAGCAGTACTTC. This codes for CASSNSAYEQYF.